This TCR beta chain was retrieved from a study of OX40 agonist ivuxolimab in advanced cancers. From germline, CDR1 is LNHDA and CDR2 SQIVND (reference sequence). V was cut by 6 bases and J by 4 bases, with 16 bases left in between. This CDR3 is built from 15 residues. Sequencing was performed with immunoSEQ multiplex PCR; in TCRdb, only in-frame clones are kept and a portion is missing. Among around 30,000 clones listed, 91% were seen once. The TCR was taken from an adult with an advanced solid tumor such as melanoma, head and neck, liver or kidney cancer. Sequencing was performed on CD4+ or CD8+ T cells sorted from blood, taken in a trial of the OX40 agonist ivuxolimab. The chain combines TRBV19 with TRBJ1-3, with D unclear. The CDR3 nucleotides read TGTGCCAGTAGATTGACTGGCCATAGCGGAAACACCATATATTTT. Translation: CASRLTGHSGNTIYF.